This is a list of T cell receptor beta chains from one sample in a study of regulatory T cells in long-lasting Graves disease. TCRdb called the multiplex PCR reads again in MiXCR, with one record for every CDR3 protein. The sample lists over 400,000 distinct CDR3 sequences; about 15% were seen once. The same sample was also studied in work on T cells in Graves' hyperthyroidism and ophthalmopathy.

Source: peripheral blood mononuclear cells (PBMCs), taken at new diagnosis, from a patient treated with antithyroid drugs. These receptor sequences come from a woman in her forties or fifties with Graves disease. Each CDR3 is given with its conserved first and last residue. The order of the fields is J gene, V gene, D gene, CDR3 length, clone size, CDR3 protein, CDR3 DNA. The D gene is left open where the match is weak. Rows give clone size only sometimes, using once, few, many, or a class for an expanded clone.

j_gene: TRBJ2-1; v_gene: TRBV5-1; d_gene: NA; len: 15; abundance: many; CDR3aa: CASRPALGYYNEQFF; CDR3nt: TGCGCCAGCAGGCCAGCTTTAGGGTACTACAATGAGCAGTTCTTC
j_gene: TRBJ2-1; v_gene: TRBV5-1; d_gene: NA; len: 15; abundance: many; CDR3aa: CASSPRDSGNNEQFF; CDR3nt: TGCGCCAGCAGCCCTCGCGATAGCGGTAACAATGAGCAGTTCTTC
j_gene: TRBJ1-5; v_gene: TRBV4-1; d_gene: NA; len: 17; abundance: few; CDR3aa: CASSQSKGAYSNQPQHF; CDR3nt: TGCGCCAGCAGCCAATCTAAAGGAGCCTATAGCAATCAGCCCCAGCATTTT
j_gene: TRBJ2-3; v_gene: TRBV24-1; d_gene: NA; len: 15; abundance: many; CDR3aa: CATSDPMTTTDTQYF; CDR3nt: TGTGCCACCAGTGACCCGATGACCACCACAGATACGCAGTATTTT
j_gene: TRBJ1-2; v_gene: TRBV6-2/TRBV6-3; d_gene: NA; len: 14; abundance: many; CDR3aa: CASRQGRDGDGYTF; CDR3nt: TGTGCCAGCAGACAGGGTCGGGACGGCGATGGCTACACCTTC
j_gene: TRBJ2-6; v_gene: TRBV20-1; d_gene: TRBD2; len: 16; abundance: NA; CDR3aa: CSAPLAGISGANVLTF; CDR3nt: TGCAGTGCGCCACTAGCGGGGATCTCTGGGGCCAACGTCCTGACTTTC
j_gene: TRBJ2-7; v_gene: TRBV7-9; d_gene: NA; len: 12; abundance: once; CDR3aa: CASRPGTDKQYF; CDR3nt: TGTGCCAGCAGGCCCGGGACCGACAAGCAGTACTTC
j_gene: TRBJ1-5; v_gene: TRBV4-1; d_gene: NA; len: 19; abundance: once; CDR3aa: CASSQEGRQTGHCNQPQHF; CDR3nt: TGCGCCAGCAGCCAAGAGGGGCGGCAGACTGGGCACTGCAATCAGCCCCAGCATTTT
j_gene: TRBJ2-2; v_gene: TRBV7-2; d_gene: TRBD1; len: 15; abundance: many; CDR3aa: CASSFMDRGTGELFF; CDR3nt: TGTGCCAGCAGCTTTATGGACAGGGGCACCGGGGAGCTGTTTTTT
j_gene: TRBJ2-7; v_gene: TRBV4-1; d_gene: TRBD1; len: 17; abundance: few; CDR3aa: CASSQVGLSGTDYEQYF; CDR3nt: TGCGCCAGCAGCCAAGTTGGGCTGTCTGGGACAGACTACGAGCAGTACTTC
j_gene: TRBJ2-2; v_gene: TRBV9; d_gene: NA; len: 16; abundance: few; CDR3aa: CASSAGGVRNTGELFF; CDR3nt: TGTGCCAGCAGCGCAGGAGGGGTCCGGAACACCGGGGAGCTGTTTTTT
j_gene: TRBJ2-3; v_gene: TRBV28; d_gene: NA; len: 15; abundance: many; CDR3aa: CASSLFSRGTDTQYF; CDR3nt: TGTGCCAGCAGTCTATTTTCTAGGGGCACAGATACGCAGTATTTT
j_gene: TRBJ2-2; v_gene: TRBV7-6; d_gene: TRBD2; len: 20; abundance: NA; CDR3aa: CASSSHISGTSGRNTGELFF; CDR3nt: TGTGCCAGCAGCTCCCACATATCCGGGACTAGCGGGAGGAACACCGGGGAGCTGTTTTTT
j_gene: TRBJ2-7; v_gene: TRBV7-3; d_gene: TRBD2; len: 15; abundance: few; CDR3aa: CASSSQPGLAREQYF; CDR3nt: TGTGCCAGCAGCTCCCAACCGGGACTAGCGCGCGAGCAGTACTTC
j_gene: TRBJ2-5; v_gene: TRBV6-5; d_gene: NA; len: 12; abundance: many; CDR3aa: CASSFSFGTQYF; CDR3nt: TGTGCCAGCAGTTTCAGCTTTGGGACCCAGTACTTC
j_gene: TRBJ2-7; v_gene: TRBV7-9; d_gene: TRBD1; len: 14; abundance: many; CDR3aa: CASSSSGGANEQYF; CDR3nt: TGTGCCAGCAGCTCCTCAGGGGGCGCGAACGAGCAGTACTTC
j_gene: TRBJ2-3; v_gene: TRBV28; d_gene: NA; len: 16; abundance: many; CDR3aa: CASSLRERWFTDTQYF; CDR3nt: TGTGCCAGCAGTTTAAGGGAGCGTTGGTTTACAGATACGCAGTATTTT
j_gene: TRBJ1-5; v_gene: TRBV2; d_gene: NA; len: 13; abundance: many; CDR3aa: CASSEVGSQPQHF; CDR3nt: TGTGCCAGCAGTGAAGTGGGAAGCCAGCCCCAGCATTTT
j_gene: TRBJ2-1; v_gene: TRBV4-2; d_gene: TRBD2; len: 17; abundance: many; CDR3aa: CASSQDGAGGIYNEQFF; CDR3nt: TGTGCCAGCAGCCAAGATGGAGCGGGAGGCATCTACAATGAGCAGTTCTTC
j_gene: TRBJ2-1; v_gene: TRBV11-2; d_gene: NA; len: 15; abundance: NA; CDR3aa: CASSLAQGFGFVQFF; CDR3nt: TGTGCCAGCAGCTTAGCTCAAGGGTTTGGGTTCGTGCAGTTCTTC
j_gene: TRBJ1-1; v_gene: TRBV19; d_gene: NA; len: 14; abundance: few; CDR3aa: CASRQDTLNTEAFF; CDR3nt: TGTGCCAGTAGACAGGACACCTTGAACACTGAAGCTTTCTTT
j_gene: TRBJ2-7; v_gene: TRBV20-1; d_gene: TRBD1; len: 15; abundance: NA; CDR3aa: CSAKKQGYQSYEQYF; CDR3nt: TGCAGTGCTAAAAAACAGGGGTATCAATCCTACGAGCAGTACTTC
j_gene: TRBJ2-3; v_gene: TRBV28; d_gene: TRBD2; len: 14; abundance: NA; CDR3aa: CASRDYEGTDTQYF; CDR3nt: TGTGCCAGCCGGGACTACGAAGGTACAGATACGCAGTATTTT
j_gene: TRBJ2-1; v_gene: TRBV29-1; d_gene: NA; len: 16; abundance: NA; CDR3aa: CSVVEGDGSSYNEQFF; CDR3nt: TGCAGCGTTGTAGAGGGAGACGGAAGCTCCTACAATGAGCAGTTCTTC
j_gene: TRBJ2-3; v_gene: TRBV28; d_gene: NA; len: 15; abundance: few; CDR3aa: CASSLALAATDTQYF; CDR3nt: TGTGCCAGCAGTTTAGCCTTAGCGGCCACAGATACGCAGTATTTT
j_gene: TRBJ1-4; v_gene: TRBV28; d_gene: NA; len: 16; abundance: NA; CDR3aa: CASSLSSYEGFEKLFF; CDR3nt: TGTGCCAGCAGTTTAAGTTCGTACGAGGGTTTCGAAAAACTGTTTTTT
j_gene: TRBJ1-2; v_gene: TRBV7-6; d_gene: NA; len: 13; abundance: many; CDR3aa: CASSISQGTSYTF; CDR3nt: TGTGCCAGCAGCATATCGCAGGGGACGAGCTACACCTTC
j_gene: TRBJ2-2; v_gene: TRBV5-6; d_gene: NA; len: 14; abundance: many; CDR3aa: CASSPGRYTGELFF; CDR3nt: TGTGCCAGCAGCCCGGGACGCTACACCGGGGAGCTGTTTTTT
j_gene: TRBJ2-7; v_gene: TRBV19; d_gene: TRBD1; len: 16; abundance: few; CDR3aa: CASSISATGESYEQYF; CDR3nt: TGTGCCAGTAGTATATCCGCGACAGGGGAGTCCTACGAGCAGTACTTC
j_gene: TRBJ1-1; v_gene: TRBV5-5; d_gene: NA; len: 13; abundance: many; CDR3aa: CASSRGGTREAFF; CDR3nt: TGTGCCAGCAGCCGTGGGGGGACTCGGGAAGCTTTCTTT
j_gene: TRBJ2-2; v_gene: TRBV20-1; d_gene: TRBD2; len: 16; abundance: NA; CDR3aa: CSARGGTSGRTGELFF; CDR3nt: TGCAGTGCTAGAGGAGGGACTAGCGGGAGAACCGGGGAGCTGTTTTTT
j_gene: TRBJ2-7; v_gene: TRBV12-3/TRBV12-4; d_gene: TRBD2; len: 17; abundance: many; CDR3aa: CASSLSHQASGRIEQYF; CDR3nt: TGTGCCAGCAGTTTATCCCACCAGGCTAGCGGGAGGATAGAGCAGTACTTC
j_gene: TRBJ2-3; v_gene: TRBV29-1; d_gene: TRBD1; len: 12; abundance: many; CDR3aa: CSVAGTGDTQYF; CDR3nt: TGCAGCGTCGCCGGGACAGGGGATACGCAGTATTTT
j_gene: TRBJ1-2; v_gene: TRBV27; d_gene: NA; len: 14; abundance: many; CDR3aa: CASTPSGSPYGYTF; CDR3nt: TGTGCCAGCACCCCAAGTGGGAGCCCCTATGGCTACACCTTC
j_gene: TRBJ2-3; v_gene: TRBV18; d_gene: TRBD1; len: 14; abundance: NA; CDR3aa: CASPPGQGVDTQYF; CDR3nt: TGTGCCAGCCCACCCGGACAGGGGGTAGATACGCAGTATTTT